Sequencing of this T cell receptor (beta chain) was carried out in a study of cytomegalovirus exposure and HLA in healthy donors. About the research overall: T cells numbering about 179 million yielded 90 million to 140 million unique TCR beta sequences in an earlier analysis.

PCR primers comprised 60 Vbeta and 13 Jbeta primers. The data were produced by immunoSEQ multiplex PCR, yet TCRdb's version contains in-frame clones alone and is incomplete. The repertoire consists of approximately 140,000 clones, with less than 85% occurring once and the leading ten covering approximately 7%. The CDR3 has 13 amino acids. Germline V gene data show CDR1 as LGHNA and CDR2 as YSLEER. V lost 8 bases, J lost 6 bases, and 6 bases stayed unmatched. This TCR came from a man aged 40-55 years in good health and CMV-seropositive. The rearrangement joins TRBV4-3 to TRBJ2-2; 7 bases match TRBD2. Sequencing was done on a sample of PBMCs. DNA of the CDR3: TGCGCCAGCTTCCGGACTAGATCCGGGGAGCTGTTTTTT. The encoded protein is CASFRTRSGELFF.